A selection of T cell receptor beta chains follows, all from one sample in a study of blood T cell repertoires in COVID-19. This table comes from immunoSEQ multiplex PCR, and its TCRdb copy is limited to in-frame clones, with some not included. This repertoire shows 150,000 to 200,000 clones, approximately 78% found once; its top ten account for roughly a tenth. Sequences were obtained from peripheral blood. The receptor set was obtained from a human donor in a cohort sampled during active COVID-19. Each CDR3 is given with its conserved first and last residue. A D gene is named only where the DNA matches it firmly. Clone size is given for some rows only: seen once, a few or many times, or a class if the clone is expanded.

V	size	J	D	CDR3	DNA
TRBV14	NA	TRBJ1-4	TRBD1	CASSSTDRGWGEKLFF	TGTGCCAGCAGCTCCACCGACAGGGGGTGGGGTGAAAAACTGTTTTTT
TRBV5-6	NA	TRBJ2-2	NA	CASSGDRESNTGELFF	TGTGCCAGCAGCGGCGACCGGGAAAGTAACACCGGGGAGCTGTTTTTT
TRBV10-1	NA	TRBJ2-1	NA	CATGLSYNEQFF	TGCGCCACGGGACTTTCCTACAATGAGCAGTTCTTC
TRBV7-8	NA	TRBJ1-5	TRBD1	CASKSQGVGQPQHF	TGTGCCAGCAAGTCACAGGGGGTGGGACAGCCCCAGCATTTT
TRBV10-3	once	TRBJ2-1	NA	CAISGDSFNEQFF	TGTGCCATCAGTGGAGACTCTTTCAATGAGCAGTTCTTC
TRBV7-7	NA	TRBJ2-2	TRBD1	CASSAAGTGDTGELFF	TGTGCTAGCAGCGCTGCCGGGACAGGGGATACCGGGGAGCTGTTTTTT
TRBV6-6	NA	TRBJ2-2	NA	CASSYTGRGATGELFF	TGTGCCAGCAGTTACACTGGCAGGGGTGCCACCGGGGAGCTGTTTTTT
TRBV4-1	NA	TRBJ1-3	TRBD1	CASSQDRGPGNTIYF	TGCGCCAGCAGCCAAGACAGGGGGCCTGGAAACACCATATATTTT
TRBV5-4	NA	TRBJ2-7	TRBD1	CASSWDRGTYEQYF	TGTGCCAGCAGCTGGGACAGGGGTACCTACGAGCAGTACTTC
TRBV11-2	NA	TRBJ2-5	TRBD2	CASSLGLVETQYF	TGTGCCAGCAGCTTGGGACTAGTAGAGACCCAGTACTTC
TRBV7-8	few	TRBJ1-5	TRBD1	CASSSGQGNQPQHF	TGTGCCAGCAGCTCCGGACAGGGCAATCAGCCCCAGCATTTT
TRBV3-1/TRBV3-2	once	TRBJ1-1	NA	CASSQSGPGTEAFF	TGTGCCAGCAGCCAATCAGGGCCAGGCACTGAAGCTTTCTTT
TRBV7-9	NA	TRBJ2-4	NA	CASSPTSRAKNIQYF	TGTGCCAGCAGCCCGACTAGTCGAGCCAAAAACATTCAGTACTTC
TRBV6-5	NA	TRBJ1-1	NA	CASSSRLGWSTEAFF	TGTGCCAGCAGCTCTCGCTTGGGTTGGAGCACTGAAGCTTTCTTT
TRBV13	NA	TRBJ2-7	TRBD1	CASSLGTGAYEQYF	TGTGCCAGCAGCCTAGGGACAGGGGCCTACGAGCAGTACTTC
TRBV7-2	once	TRBJ2-2	TRBD2	CASSLFTGGPGELFF	TGTGCCAGCAGCTTATTCACGGGGGGGCCCGGGGAGCTGTTTTTT
TRBV12-5	NA	TRBJ1-5	NA	CASATSRGQPQHF	TGTGCTAGTGCTACATCGCGGGGTCAGCCCCAGCATTTT
TRBV7-8	NA	TRBJ2-2	TRBD2	CASSLFGSSGGRGTGELFF	TGTGCCAGCAGCTTATTTGGGAGTAGCGGGGGGCGTGGTACCGGGGAGCTGTTTTTT
TRBV5-6	NA	TRBJ1-6	NA	CASSFNSRVSPLHF	TGTGCCAGCAGCTTTAACAGTCGCGTTTCACCCCTCCACTTT
TRBV28	NA	TRBJ1-1	NA	CASKPKGAGVTEAFF	TGTGCCAGCAAACCGAAGGGAGCGGGCGTCACTGAAGCTTTCTTT
TRBV9	NA	TRBJ2-5	NA	CASSVRGGDQETQYF	TGTGCCAGCAGCGTGAGAGGAGGGGACCAAGAGACCCAGTACTTC
TRBV6-1	NA	TRBJ2-5	TRBD2	CASSDIAGVVKETQYF	TGTGCCAGCAGTGACATAGCGGGAGTGGTTAAAGAGACCCAGTACTTC
TRBV30	NA	TRBJ2-7	TRBD2	CAWSVRTSGPREQYF	TGTGCCTGGAGTGTTAGGACTAGCGGTCCTCGCGAGCAGTACTTC
TRBV7-9	NA	TRBJ2-5	TRBD1	CASNNRGAETQYF	TGTGCCAGCAATAACAGGGGCGCAGAGACCCAGTACTTC
TRBV7-2	NA	TRBJ2-5	TRBD2	CASSGLAGVKETQYF	TGTGCCAGCAGCGGCCTAGCGGGCGTAAAGGAGACCCAGTACTTC
TRBV29-1	NA	TRBJ1-5	NA	CSAGENSNQPQHF	TGCAGCGCCGGGGAGAATAGCAATCAGCCCCAGCATTTT
TRBV14	NA	TRBJ2-2	NA	CASSQDIAGELFF	TGTGCCAGCAGCCAGGACATCGCCGGGGAGCTGTTTTTT
TRBV5-6	once	TRBJ2-5	TRBD1	CASSTGQGGETQYF	TGTGCCAGCAGCACAGGACAGGGGGGGGAGACCCAGTACTTC
TRBV2	once	TRBJ2-1	TRBD2	CASSLLAGGAGGEQFF	TGTGCCAGCAGCCTACTAGCGGGGGGGGCCGGGGGTGAGCAGTTCTTC
TRBV6-5	once	TRBJ1-4	NA	CASSYSRNRVEKLFF	TGTGCCAGCAGTTACTCGAGGAACAGGGTCGAAAAACTGTTTTTT
TRBV6-6	NA	TRBJ2-3	NA	CASRLALNTDTQYF	TGTGCCAGCAGGCTAGCGTTGAACACAGATACGCAGTATTTT
TRBV28	NA	TRBJ2-2	TRBD1	CASSLTGGQGELFF	TGTGCCAGCAGCCTGACAGGGGGCCAGGGGGAGCTGTTTTTT
TRBV19	NA	TRBJ1-2	TRBD1	CASDLRGHGYTF	TGTGCCAGCGACCTAAGGGGGCATGGCTACACCTTC
TRBV6-5	NA	TRBJ2-3	TRBD1	CASSYKPQGAGDTQYF	TGTGCCAGCAGTTACAAGCCGCAGGGGGCGGGAGATACGCAGTATTTT
TRBV11-3	NA	TRBJ2-5	TRBD2	CASSSRTSGGAETQYF	TGTGCCAGCAGCTCTAGGACTAGCGGGGGGGCCGAGACCCAGTACTTC
TRBV7-3	NA	TRBJ2-5	NA	CASSPTQDSLKETQYF	TGTGCCAGCAGCCCCACCCAGGACAGCTTGAAAGAGACCCAGTACTTC
TRBV9	NA	TRBJ2-3	NA	CASSVEAGTVTDTQYF	TGTGCCAGCAGCGTAGAGGCAGGGACTGTCACAGATACGCAGTATTTT
TRBV11-3	NA	TRBJ2-2	NA	CASSLDGGPGTGELFF	TGTGCCAGCAGCTTAGACGGGGGGCCGGGCACCGGGGAGCTGTTTTTT
TRBV2	few	TRBJ1-5	NA	CASNREGNQPQHF	TGTGCCAGCAACCGGGAAGGCAATCAGCCCCAGCATTTT
TRBV5-1	once	TRBJ2-5	TRBD1	CASSDRGWQETQYF	TGCGCCAGCAGCGACAGGGGTTGGCAAGAGACCCAGTACTTC
TRBV24-1	NA	TRBJ2-1	TRBD2	CATSLVAGGLNEQFF	TGTGCCACCAGTCTTGTAGCGGGGGGGCTCAATGAGCAGTTCTTC